In this sample, the clone carrying this T cell receptor (beta chain) turned up many times. The data were obtained in a study of T cells in Graves' hyperthyroidism and ophthalmopathy. CDR3 length: 13 residues. Germline values: CDR1 SQVTM, CDR2 ANQGSEA. J gave up 3 bases and V 4 bases, and 4 bases lay outside the gene matches. The TCR beta CDR3 regions underwent amplification using RNA transcripts as the source. HTBI primers were employed in a first-round RT-PCR of the TCR CDR3. TCRdb re-derived calls from the multiplex PCR reads in MiXCR, one entry per CDR3 protein. This sample has hundreds of thousands of distinct CDR3 sequences, with about 14% found just once.

The genes are TRBV29-1 and TRBJ1-1; 8 bases are shared with TRBD1. Sample: blood. The clonotype was recovered from a woman between 35 and 50 years old with Graves' ophthalmopathy. CDR3 in amino acids: CSVGSQGDTEAFF. CDR3 bases: TGCAGCGTTGGGTCACAGGGGGACACTGAAGCTTTCTTT.